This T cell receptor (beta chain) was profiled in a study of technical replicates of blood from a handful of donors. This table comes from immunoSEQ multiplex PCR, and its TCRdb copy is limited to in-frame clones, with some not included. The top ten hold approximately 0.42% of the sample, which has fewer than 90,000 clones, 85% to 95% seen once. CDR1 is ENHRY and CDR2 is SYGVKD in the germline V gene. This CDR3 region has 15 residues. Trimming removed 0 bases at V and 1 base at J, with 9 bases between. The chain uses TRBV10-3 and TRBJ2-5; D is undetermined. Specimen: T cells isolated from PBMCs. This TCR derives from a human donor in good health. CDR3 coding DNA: TGTGCCATCAGTGAGTCGTTACAGACCCAAGAGACCCAGTACTTC. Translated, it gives CAISESLQTQETQYF.